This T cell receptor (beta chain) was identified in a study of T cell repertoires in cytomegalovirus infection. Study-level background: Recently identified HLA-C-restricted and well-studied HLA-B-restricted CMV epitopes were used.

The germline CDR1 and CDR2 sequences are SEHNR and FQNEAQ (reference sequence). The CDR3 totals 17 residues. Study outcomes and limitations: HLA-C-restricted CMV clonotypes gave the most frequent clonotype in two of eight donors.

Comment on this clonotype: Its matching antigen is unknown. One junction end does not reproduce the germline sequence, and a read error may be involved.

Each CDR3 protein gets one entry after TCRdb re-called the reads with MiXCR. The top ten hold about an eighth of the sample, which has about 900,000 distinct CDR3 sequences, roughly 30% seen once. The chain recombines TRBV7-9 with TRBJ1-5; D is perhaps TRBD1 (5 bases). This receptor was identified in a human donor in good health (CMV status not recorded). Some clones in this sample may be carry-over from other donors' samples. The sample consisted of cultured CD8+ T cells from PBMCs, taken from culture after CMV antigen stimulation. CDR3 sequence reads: CASNLAEGSGGNQPQHF. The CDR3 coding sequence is TGTGCCAGCAACTTAGCGGAGGGCTCGGGGGGCAATCAGCCCCAGCATTTT.